A single sample gave rise to the 22 T cell receptor beta chains below, sequenced in a study of blood T cell repertoires in COVID-19. Assay: immunoSEQ multiplex PCR; the TCRdb copy retains only in-frame clones and omits some. Among under 300,000 clones listed, nearly 90% were seen once. Material: peripheral blood. These receptors all come from a woman in her 30s with acute or convalescent COVID-19.

The chain is built from TRBV9 and TRBJ2-1; 8 bases match TRBD2. J lost 7 bases, V lost 3 bases, and 15 bases had no gene match. The CDR3 is made up of 17 amino acids. CDR1 and CDR2 from the germline V gene are SGDLS and YYNGEE. The CDR3 is CASSGHSVLAAGNEQFF. The DNA for the CDR3 is TGTGCCAGCAGCGGCCATAGTGTACTAGCGGCTGGGAATGAGCAGTTCTTC.

Here the CDR3 reads CATAEGVGSYNEQFF. The CDR3 DNA reads as TGTGCCACCGCAGAGGGAGTAGGCTCCTACAATGAGCAGTTCTTC. J is TRBJ2-1 and V is TRBV24-1; weak D call: TRBD2 (5 bases). This CDR3 is built from 15 residues. Germline V lookup: CDR1 KGHDR, CDR2 SFDVKD. V gave up 9 bases and J gave up 0 bases, with 14 bases separating them.

The V call is TRBV19, the J call TRBJ2-2, with 7 bases that match TRBD1. Trimming at V came to 7 bases and at J to 4 bases, leaving 15 bases not matched to a gene. From germline, CDR1 is LNHDA and CDR2 SQIVND (reference sequence). CDR3 length equals 17 residues. CDR3 coding DNA: TGTGCCAGTACCATACTCCGGGACAGCAAAGCCACCGGGGAGCTGTTTTTT. It specifies CASTILRDSKATGELFF.

The chain combines TRBV5-1 with TRBJ1-3, with 9 bases identical to TRBD1. V lost 4 bases to trimming and J lost 2 bases; unmatched junction nucleotides: 1. Germline V lookup: CDR1 SGHRS, CDR2 YFSETQ. The CDR3 sequence is 14 residues long. The CDR3 region is CASSGQGTGNTIYF. The CDR3 DNA is TGCGCCAGCAGCGGACAGGGGACTGGAAACACCATATATTTT.

This chain connects TRBV3-1 (or the pseudogene TRBV3-2) to TRBJ2-5; 7 bases match TRBD2. The junction had 7 bases not matched to a gene; V was cut back by 1 base and J by 5 bases. Germline V lookup: CDR1 LGHDT, CDR2 YNNKEL (reference sequence). The CDR3 contains 15 residues. CDR3: CASSQGGRAYETQYF. DNA for the CDR3: TGTGCCAGCAGCCAAGGTGGGAGGGCCTACGAGACCCAGTACTTC.

The chain uses TRBV6-2 or TRBV6-3 and TRBJ2-3; the match to TRBD1 covers 8 bases. The germline V gene has CDR1 MNHEY and CDR2 SVGEGT. The CDR3 has 17 residues. J was trimmed by 2 bases and V by 2 bases; bases with no gene match: 9. The CDR3 DNA sequence: TGTGCCAGCAGTTACACCCGCAGGGGGCGGCCCACAGATACGCAGTATTTT. Translation: CASSYTRRGRPTDTQYF.

The CDR3 DNA reads TGTGCCAGCTCACCTGCTAGCGGGAGGGCTGGGGAGACCCAGTACTTC. Its protein is CASSPASGRAGETQYF. This chain uses TRBV18 with TRBJ2-5, with TRBD2 identical over 12 bases. CDR1 is KGHSH, CDR2 LQKENI, per germline. CDR3 length equals 16 residues. The V segment lost 3 bases and the J segment 5 bases; nucleotides outside the gene matches: 7.

The genes are TRBV25-1 and TRBJ1-1, with 9 bases aligning to TRBD1. The germline V gene has CDR1 MGHDK and CDR2 SYGVNS. With 6 bases clipped from V and 8 bases from J, the junction kept 10 bases outside the gene matches. The CDR3 has 14 amino acids. The DNA for the CDR3 is TGTGCCAGCAGCATGGGACAGGGAATTCCCGAAGCTTTCTTT. It codes for CASSMGQGIPEAFF.

This clone showed up just once. The sample holds other DNA sequences that translate to the same CDR3. V gene TRBV12-3 or TRBV12-4 combines with J gene TRBJ1-2, with 7 nucleotides matching TRBD1. This CDR3 comprises 13 residues. The ends lost 4 bases at V and 5 bases at J; junction bases unmatched: 4. CDR3 sequence (DNA): TGTGCCAGCAGTTCTTCCAGGGGGTATGGCTACACCTTC. Encoded protein: CASSSSRGYGYTF.

This chain joins TRBV14 and TRBJ1-2; 11 positions match TRBD1. Trimming at V came to 4 bases and at J to 0 bases, leaving 16 bases not matched to a gene. CDR1 is SGHDN, CDR2 FVKESK, per germline. The CDR3 has 20 residues. This CDR3 reads CASSPLIIRDRGIPNYGYTF. For the CDR3, the DNA is TGTGCCAGCAGCCCCCTTATAATTCGGGACAGGGGGATTCCTAACTATGGCTACACCTTC.

V and J are TRBV6-5 and TRBJ2-7; D perhaps matches TRBD1 (6 bases). The germline V and J ends were trimmed by 0 bases and 2 bases, with 11 bases remaining between them. Per germline, CDR1 MNHEY and CDR2 SVGAGI. The CDR3 is made up of 15 amino acids. CDR3 residues: CASSYSRDTTYEQYF. The CDR3 nucleotides read TGTGCCAGCAGTTACTCTAGGGACACCACCTACGAGCAGTACTTC.

The chain carries TRBV19 and TRBJ2-3, with D maybe TRBD2 (5 bases). V was cut by 1 base and J by 4 bases, with 12 bases left in between. The CDR3 extends over 15 amino acids. Germline V gene sequence: CDR1 LNHDA, CDR2 SQIVND (reference sequence). CDR3 sequence reads: CASSIGGVLADTQYF. DNA of the CDR3: TGTGCCAGTAGTATAGGGGGAGTGCTCGCAGATACGCAGTATTTT.

V is TRBV5-1 and J is TRBJ1-5; D unresolved. V lost 0 bases to trimming and J lost 9 bases, with 16 bases between them. CDR1 SGHRS and CDR2 YFSETQ come from the germline V gene. The CDR3 length is 15 residues. The CDR3: CASSLAGRIKRPQHF. The CDR3 DNA follows: TGCGCCAGCAGCTTGGCTGGCCGCATAAAGCGGCCCCAGCATTTT.

The chain is built from TRBV18 and TRBJ1-6, with a tentative D call TRBD1 (6 bases). CDR1 and CDR2 from the germline V gene are KGHSH and LQKENI. The CDR3 loop spans 17 amino acids. Deletions cut 3 bases from V and 9 bases from J, with 21 bases between. CDR3 DNA: TGTGCCAGCTCACCGGTAATAGGGAACAGGGATGTTTCACCCCTCCACTTT. It encodes CASSPVIGNRDVSPLHF.

The CDR3: CASSYVAGGPYEQYF. DNA of the CDR3: TGTGCCAGCAGTTACGTCGCTGGAGGCCCCTACGAGCAGTACTTC. The chain employs TRBV6-2 or TRBV6-3 and TRBJ2-7, with a possible D match to TRBD2 (5 bases). V was shortened by 2 bases and J by 2 bases, with 13 bases between the two germline ends. This CDR3 region has 15 residues. The germline CDR1 and CDR2 sequences are MNHEY and SVGEGT.

The rearrangement links TRBV5-8 to TRBJ1-2; maybe TRBD1 (5 bases). V lost 3 bases and J lost 3, with 12 bases in between. CDR3 length equals 14 residues. Germline CDR1 SGHTS, CDR2 YDEGEE. CDR3 DNA: TGTGCCAGCAGCTCGCTTCGGGGGGACTATGGCTACACCTTC. Translated: CASSSLRGDYGYTF. The full variable domain, in which reference TRBV5-8 and TRBJ1-2 provide the parts outside the CDR3, is EAGVTQSPTHLIKTRGQQATLRCSPISGHTSVYWYQQALGLGLQFLLWYDEGEERNRGNFPPRFSGRQFPNYSSELNVNALELEDSALYLCASSSLRGDYGYTFGSGTRLTVV.

The chain is built from TRBV27 and TRBJ2-3; 8 nucleotides line up with TRBD2. Trimming cost V 6 bases and J 2 bases; bases outside gene matches: 7. Germline V gene data show CDR1 as MNHEY and CDR2 as SMNVEV (reference sequence). The CDR3 extends over 15 amino acids. This CDR3 reads CASRRVAGITDTQYF. The CDR3 coding sequence is TGTGCCAGCAGGAGAGTAGCGGGGATCACAGATACGCAGTATTTT.

This chain links TRBV14 with TRBJ2-7, with a weak D call TRBD1 (5 bases). Germline V gene lookup returns CDR1 SGHDN and CDR2 FVKESK. The CDR3 totals 15 residues. V lost 3 bases and J lost 2, with 14 bases in between. The CDR3 DNA sequence: TGTGCCAGCAGCCAGGTCGGCTCAGGGACCTACGAGCAGTACTTC. Its protein is CASSQVGSGTYEQYF.

The rearrangement links TRBV5-5 to TRBJ2-5; unclear D gene. CDR1 and CDR2 from the germline V gene are SGHKS and YYEKEE (reference sequence). V was cut by 1 base and J by 1 base, with 5 bases left in between. The CDR3 has 13 residues. The CDR3 protein is CASSLTVQETQYF. The DNA of the CDR3 is TGTGCCAGCAGCTTGACGGTCCAAGAGACCCAGTACTTC.

This sequence joins TRBV12-3 or TRBV12-4 and TRBJ1-1; D is perhaps TRBD1 (5 bases). The CDR3 is 13 amino acids. Trimming removed 2 bases from V and 4 bases from J, with 8 bases in between. The CDR3 sequence: CASSLLGGTEAFF. The CDR3 region has the DNA TGTGCCAGCAGTTTACTCGGGGGCACTGAAGCTTTCTTT.

This chain connects TRBV2 to TRBJ2-1; 8 bases are shared with TRBD1. The germline V gene has CDR1 SNHLY and CDR2 FYNNEI. V gave up 8 bases and J gave up 7 bases; unmatched junction bases: 10. This CDR3 contains 14 residues. The CDR3 loop is CASPGAGGLNEQFF. In DNA form, the CDR3 reads TGTGCCAGCCCTGGGGCAGGGGGCCTGAATGAGCAGTTCTTC.

The chain couples TRBV5-1 to TRBJ2-3; D remains ambiguous. This CDR3 spans 12 amino acids. Trimming cost V 7 bases and J 5 bases, with 11 bases left between them. From germline, CDR1 is SGHRS and CDR2 YFSETQ. The CDR3 nucleotides are TGCGCCAGCGGGCTATCCGGAGATACGCAGTATTTT. Amino acid sequence: CASGLSGDTQYF.